The 2 T cell receptor beta chains listed next were all sequenced from one sample in a study of blood T cell repertoires in COVID-19. Generated by immunoSEQ multiplex PCR, the TCRdb table keeps only in-frame clones and is missing some. The sample includes about 200,000 clones, 70% to 90% of them seen just once. The source material was peripheral blood. The receptors derive from a man aged 55-75 years with acute or convalescent COVID-19.

This clone was counted once. The rearrangement joins TRBV28 to TRBJ1-4; tentatively, D is TRBD1 (6 bases). The germline V gene encodes CDR1 MDHEN and CDR2 SYDVKM. Deletions cut 3 bases from V and 4 bases from J, with 15 bases between. CDR3 length equals 16 residues. In DNA form, the CDR3 reads TGTGCCAGCAGTTTGGGGTATGGGGGACATAATGAAAAACTGTTTTTT. The encoded protein is CASSLGYGGHNEKLFF.

V and J are TRBV27 and TRBJ2-7; TRBD1 matches 7 bases. Trimming at V came to 5 bases and at J to 3 bases, leaving 10 bases not matched to a gene. Germline values: CDR1 MNHEY, CDR2 SMNVEV (reference sequence). The CDR3 covers 15 residues. The CDR3 reads CASSRGTARNYEQYF. CDR3 in DNA: TGTGCCAGCAGTAGGGGGACAGCTCGAAACTACGAGCAGTACTTC.